This TCR beta chain was captured by sequencing in a study of beta chain features in type 1 diabetes. TCRB transcripts that were expressed got sequenced, as all of the isolated RNA had been reverse transcribed. Produced via immunoSEQ multiplex PCR; TCRdb's table is partial and in-frame only. This table holds 300,000 to 350,000 clones, roughly 21% found once. Trimming shortened V by 5 bases and J by 9 bases, and 14 bases separated the two germline ends. CDR3 size: 13 residues. Germline loops: CDR1 SEHNR, CDR2 FQNEAQ (reference sequence). This clone was detected only a few times. The chain joins TRBV7-9 to TRBJ2-1; a weak D match, TRBD2 (5 bases). This TCR came from a young woman in good health. The specimen sequenced was naive CD4+ T cells from blood. CDR3 in DNA: TGTGCCAGCAGCCTTGAGGGTCGGGGTGAGCAGTTCTTC. Translation gives CASSLEGRGEQFF. Combining the CDR3 with reference TRBV7-9 and TRBJ2-1 gives the whole variable domain DTGVSQNPRHKITKRGQNVTFRCDPISEHNRLYWYRQTLGQGPEFLTYFQNEAQLEKSRLLSDRFSAERPKGSFSTLEIQRTEQGDSAMYLCASSLEGRGEQFFGPGTRLTVL.